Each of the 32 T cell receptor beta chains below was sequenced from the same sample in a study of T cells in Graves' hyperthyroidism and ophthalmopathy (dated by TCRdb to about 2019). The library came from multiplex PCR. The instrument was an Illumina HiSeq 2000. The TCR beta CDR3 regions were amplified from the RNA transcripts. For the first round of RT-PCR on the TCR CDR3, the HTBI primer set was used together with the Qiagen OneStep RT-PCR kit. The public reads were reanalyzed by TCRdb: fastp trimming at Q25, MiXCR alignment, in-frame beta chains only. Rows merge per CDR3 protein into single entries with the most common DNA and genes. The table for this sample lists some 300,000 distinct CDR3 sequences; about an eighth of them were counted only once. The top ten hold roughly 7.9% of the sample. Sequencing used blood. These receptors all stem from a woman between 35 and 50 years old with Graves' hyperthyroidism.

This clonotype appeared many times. CDR3 loop: CASSKGTYEQYF. DNA for the CDR3: TGTGCCAGCAGTAAGGGGACCTACGAGCAGTACTTC. The chain recombines TRBV6-1 with TRBJ2-7, with D possibly matching TRBD1 (5 bases). The CDR3 loop spans 12 amino acids. V was clipped by 5 bases and J by 2 bases, with 7 bases between them. In germline, CDR1 is MNHNS, CDR2 SASEGT.

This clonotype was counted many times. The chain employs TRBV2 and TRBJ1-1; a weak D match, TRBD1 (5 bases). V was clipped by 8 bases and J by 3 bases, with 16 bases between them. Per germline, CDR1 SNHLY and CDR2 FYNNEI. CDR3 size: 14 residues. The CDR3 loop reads CASSWAWGDTEAFF. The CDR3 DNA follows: TGTGCCAGCTCGTGGGCCTGGGGGGACACTGAAGCTTTCTTT.

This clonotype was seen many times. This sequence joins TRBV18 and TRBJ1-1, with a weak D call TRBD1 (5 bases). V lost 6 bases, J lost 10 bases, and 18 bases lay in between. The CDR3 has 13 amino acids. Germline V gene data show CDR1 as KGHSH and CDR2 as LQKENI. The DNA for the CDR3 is TGTGCCAGCTCCCCCGGGACGTCTTTTGGAGCTTTCTTT. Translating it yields CASSPGTSFGAFF.

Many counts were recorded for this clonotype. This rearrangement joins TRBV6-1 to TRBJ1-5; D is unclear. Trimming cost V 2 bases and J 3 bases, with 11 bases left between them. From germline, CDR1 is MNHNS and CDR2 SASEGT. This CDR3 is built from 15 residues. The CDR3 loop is CASSERVVNNQPQHF. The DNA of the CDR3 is TGTGCCAGCAGTGAACGTGTGGTGAACAATCAGCCCCAGCATTTT.

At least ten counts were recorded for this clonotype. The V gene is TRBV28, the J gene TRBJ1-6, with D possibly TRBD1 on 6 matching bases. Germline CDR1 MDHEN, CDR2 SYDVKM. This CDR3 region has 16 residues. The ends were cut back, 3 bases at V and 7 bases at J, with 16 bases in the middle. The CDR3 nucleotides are TGTGCCAGCAGTTTTAAGGGGGACGGGTCCAATTCACCCCTCCACTTT. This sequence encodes CASSFKGDGSNSPLHF.

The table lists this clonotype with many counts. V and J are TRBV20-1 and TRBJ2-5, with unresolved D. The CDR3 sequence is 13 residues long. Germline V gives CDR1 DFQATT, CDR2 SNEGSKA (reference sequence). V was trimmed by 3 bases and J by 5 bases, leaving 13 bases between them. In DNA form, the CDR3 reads TGCAGTGCTAGCAAGACCCCCCGGGAGACCCAGTACTTC. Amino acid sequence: CSASKTPRETQYF.

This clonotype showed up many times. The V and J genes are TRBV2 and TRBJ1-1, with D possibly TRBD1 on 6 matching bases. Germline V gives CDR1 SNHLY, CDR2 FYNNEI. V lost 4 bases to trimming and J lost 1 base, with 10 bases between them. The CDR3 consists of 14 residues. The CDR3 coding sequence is TGTGCCAGCAGTGGAGGACAGTCGAACACTGAAGCTTTCTTT. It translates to CASSGGQSNTEAFF.

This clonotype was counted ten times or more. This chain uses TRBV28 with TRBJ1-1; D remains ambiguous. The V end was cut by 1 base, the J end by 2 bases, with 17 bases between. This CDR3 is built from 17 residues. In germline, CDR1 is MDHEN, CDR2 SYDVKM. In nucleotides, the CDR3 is TGTGCCAGCAGTTTATCCTCCGGGTCCAGACCAAACACTGAAGCTTTCTTT. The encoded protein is CASSLSSGSRPNTEAFF.

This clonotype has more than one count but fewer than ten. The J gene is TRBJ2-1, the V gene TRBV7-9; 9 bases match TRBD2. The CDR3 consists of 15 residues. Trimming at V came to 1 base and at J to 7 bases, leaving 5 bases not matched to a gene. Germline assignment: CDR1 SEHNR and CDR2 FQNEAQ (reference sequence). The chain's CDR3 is CASSLGASGTNEQFF. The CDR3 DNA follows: TGTGCCAGCAGCTTAGGGGCTAGCGGGACAAATGAGCAGTTCTTC.

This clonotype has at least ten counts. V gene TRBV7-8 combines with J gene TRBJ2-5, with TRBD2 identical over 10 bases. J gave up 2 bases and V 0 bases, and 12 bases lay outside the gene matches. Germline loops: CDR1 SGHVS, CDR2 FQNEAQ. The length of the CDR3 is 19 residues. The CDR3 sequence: CASSLAEIGLAGDQETQYF. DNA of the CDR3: TGTGCCAGCAGCTTAGCGGAAATCGGTCTAGCGGGAGATCAAGAGACCCAGTACTTC.

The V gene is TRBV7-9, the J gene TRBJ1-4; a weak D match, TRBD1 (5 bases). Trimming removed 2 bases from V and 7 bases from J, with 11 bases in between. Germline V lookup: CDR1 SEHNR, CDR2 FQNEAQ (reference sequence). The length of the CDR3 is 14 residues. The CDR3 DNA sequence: TGTGCCAGCAGCTTACGGCAGGGCGGTGAAAAACTGTTTTTT. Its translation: CASSLRQGGEKLFF.

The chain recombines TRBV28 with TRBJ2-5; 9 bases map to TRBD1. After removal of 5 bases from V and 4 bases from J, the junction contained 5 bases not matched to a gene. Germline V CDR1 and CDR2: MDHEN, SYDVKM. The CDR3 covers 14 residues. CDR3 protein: CASSGTGRGETQYF. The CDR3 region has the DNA TGTGCCAGCAGTGGGACAGGGAGAGGAGAGACCCAGTACTTC.

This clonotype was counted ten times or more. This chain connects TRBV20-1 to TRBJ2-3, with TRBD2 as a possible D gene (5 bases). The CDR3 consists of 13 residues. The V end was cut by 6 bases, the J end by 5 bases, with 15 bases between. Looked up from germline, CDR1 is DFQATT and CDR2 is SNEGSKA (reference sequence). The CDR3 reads CSAKDSSGDTQYF. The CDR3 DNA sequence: TGCAGTGCAAAAGACTCCAGCGGAGATACGCAGTATTTT.

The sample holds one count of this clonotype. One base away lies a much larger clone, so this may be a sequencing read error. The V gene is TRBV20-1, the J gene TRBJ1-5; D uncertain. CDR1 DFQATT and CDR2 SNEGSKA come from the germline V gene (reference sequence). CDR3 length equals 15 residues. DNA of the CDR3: TGCAGTGCTGGATACTCAGGCGATAGCAATCAGCCCCGGCATTTT. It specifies CSAGYSGDSNQPRHF.

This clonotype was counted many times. The CDR3 DNA follows: TGTGCCAGCATGGGGCAGGTAGACGCTGAAGCTTTCTTT. Translating it yields CASMGQVDAEAFF. The chain employs TRBV2 and TRBJ1-1; TRBD1 is a possible D gene (5 bases). This CDR3 contains 13 residues. V lost 7 bases and J 6 bases, leaving 15 bases between the germline ends. CDR1 and CDR2 from the germline V gene are SNHLY and FYNNEI.

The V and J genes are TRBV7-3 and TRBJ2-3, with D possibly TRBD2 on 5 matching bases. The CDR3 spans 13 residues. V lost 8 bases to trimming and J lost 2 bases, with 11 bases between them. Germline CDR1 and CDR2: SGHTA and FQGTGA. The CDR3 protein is CASGSGVTDTQYF. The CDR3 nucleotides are TGTGCCAGCGGGAGCGGCGTCACAGATACGCAGTATTTT.

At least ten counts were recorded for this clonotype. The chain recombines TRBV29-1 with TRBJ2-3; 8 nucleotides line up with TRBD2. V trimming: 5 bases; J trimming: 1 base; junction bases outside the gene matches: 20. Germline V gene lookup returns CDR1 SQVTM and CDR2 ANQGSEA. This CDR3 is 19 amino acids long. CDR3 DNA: TGCAGCGTTAATTTTCCCATTCGGATGCGGGAGGCACGCACAGATACGCAGTATTTT. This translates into CSVNFPIRMREARTDTQYF.

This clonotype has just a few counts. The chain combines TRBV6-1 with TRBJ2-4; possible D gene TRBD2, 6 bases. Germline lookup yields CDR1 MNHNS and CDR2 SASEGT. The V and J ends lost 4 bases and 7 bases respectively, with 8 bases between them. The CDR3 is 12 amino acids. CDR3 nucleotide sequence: TGTGCCAGCAGTGCGGGGGAGAACATTCAGTACTTC. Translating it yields CASSAGENIQYF.

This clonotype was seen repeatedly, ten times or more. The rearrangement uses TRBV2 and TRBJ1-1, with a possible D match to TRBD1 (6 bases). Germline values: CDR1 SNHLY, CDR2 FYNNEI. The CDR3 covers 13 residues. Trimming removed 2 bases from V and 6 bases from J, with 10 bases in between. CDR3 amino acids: CASSEPGAPEAFF. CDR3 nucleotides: TGTGCCAGCAGTGAACCGGGGGCTCCTGAAGCTTTCTTT.

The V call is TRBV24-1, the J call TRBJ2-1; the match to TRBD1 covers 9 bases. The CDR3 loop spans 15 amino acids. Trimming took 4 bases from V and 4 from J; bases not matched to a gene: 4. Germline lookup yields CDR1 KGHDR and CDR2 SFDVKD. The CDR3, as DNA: TGTGCCACCAGTGACCCGGGACAGGGATACAATGAGCAGTTCTTC. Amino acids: CATSDPGQGYNEQFF.

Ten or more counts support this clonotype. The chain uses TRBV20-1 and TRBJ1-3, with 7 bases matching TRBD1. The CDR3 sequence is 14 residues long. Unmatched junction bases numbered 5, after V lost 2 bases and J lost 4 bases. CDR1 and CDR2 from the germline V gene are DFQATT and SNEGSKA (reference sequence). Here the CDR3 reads CSARHRDRGNTIYF. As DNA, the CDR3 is TGCAGTGCTAGACACCGGGACAGAGGAAACACCATATATTTT.

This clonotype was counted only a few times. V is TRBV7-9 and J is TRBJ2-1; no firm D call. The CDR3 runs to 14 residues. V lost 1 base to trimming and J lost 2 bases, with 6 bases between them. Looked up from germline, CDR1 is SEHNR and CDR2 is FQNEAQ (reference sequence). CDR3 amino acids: CASSLGDAYNEQFF. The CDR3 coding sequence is TGTGCCAGCAGCTTAGGTGATGCCTACAATGAGCAGTTCTTC.

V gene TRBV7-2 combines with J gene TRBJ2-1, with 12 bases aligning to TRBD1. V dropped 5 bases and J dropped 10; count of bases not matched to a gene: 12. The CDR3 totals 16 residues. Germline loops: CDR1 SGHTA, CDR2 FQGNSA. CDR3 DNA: TGTGCCAGCAGCCTAATGGGGACAGGGGGCTCAGAGGAGCAGTTCTTC. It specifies CASSLMGTGGSEEQFF.

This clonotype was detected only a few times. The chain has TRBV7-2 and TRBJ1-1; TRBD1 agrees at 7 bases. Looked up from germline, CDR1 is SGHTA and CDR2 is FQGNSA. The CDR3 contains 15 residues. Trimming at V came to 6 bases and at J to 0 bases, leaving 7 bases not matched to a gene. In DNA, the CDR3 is TGTGCCAGCAGATCGCCCGGGACAGTGAACACTGAAGCTTTCTTT. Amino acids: CASRSPGTVNTEAFF.

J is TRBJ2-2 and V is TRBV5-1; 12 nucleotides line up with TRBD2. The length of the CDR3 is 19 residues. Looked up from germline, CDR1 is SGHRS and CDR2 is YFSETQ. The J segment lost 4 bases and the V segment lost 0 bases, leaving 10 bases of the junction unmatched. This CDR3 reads CASSLAPFLAGGPTGELFF. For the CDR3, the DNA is TGCGCCAGCAGCTTGGCCCCTTTCCTAGCGGGAGGGCCCACCGGGGAGCTGTTTTTT.

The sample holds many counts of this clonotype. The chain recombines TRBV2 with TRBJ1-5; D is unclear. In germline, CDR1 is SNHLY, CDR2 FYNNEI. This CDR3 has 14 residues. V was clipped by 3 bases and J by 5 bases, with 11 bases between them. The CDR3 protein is CASSDALQYQPQHF. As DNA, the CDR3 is TGTGCCAGCAGTGACGCCCTCCAATATCAGCCCCAGCATTTT. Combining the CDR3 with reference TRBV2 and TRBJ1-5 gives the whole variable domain EPEVTQTPSHQVTQMGQEVILRCVPISNHLYFYWYRQILGQKVEFLVSFYNNEISEKSEIFDDQFSVERPDGSNFTLKIRSTKLEDSAMYFCASSDALQYQPQHFGDGTRLSIL.

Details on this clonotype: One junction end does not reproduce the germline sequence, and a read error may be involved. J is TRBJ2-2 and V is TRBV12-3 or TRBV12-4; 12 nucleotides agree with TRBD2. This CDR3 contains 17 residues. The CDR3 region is CAGSSPSGRANTGELFF. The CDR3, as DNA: TGTGCCGGCAGTTCCCCTAGCGGGAGGGCGAACACCGGGGAGCTGTTTTTT.

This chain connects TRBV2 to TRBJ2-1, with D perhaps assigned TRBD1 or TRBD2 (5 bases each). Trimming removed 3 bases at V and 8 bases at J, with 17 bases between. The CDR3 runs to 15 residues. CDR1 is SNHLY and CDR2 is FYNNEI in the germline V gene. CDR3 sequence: CASSDLGTLTDEQFF. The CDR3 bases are TGTGCCAGCAGTGATCTGGGGACCCTTACCGATGAGCAGTTCTTC. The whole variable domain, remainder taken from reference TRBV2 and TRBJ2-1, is EPEVTQTPSHQVTQMGQEVILRCVPISNHLYFYWYRQILGQKVEFLVSFYNNEISEKSEIFDDQFSVERPDGSNFTLKIRSTKLEDSAMYFCASSDLGTLTDEQFFGPGTRLTVL.

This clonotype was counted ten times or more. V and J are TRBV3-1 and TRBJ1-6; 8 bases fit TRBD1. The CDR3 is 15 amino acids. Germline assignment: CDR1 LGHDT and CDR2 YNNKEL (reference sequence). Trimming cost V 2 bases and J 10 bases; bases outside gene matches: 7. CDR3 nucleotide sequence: TGTGCCAGCAGCCAAAACAGGGGGTCAAAATCACCCCTCCACTTT. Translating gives CASSQNRGSKSPLHF.

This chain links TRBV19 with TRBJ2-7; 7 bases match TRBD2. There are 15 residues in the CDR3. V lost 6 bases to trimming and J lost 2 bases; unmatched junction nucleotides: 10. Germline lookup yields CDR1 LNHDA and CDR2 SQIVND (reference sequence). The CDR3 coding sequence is TGTGCCAGTAGCCGGGGGAGGGGACGCACCTACGAGCAGTACTTC. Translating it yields CASSRGRGRTYEQYF.

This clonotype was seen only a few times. DNA for the CDR3: TGTGCCAGCAGACCGCCGGGACTAGGCCTCAATGAGCAGTTCTTC. Translation gives CASRPPGLGLNEQFF. The V gene is TRBV11-2, the J gene TRBJ2-1; 8 bases map to TRBD2. Germline CDR1 reads SGHAT; CDR2 reads FQNNGV. The CDR3 has 15 amino acids. With V trimmed by 6 bases and J by 6 bases, 10 bases remained unmatched.

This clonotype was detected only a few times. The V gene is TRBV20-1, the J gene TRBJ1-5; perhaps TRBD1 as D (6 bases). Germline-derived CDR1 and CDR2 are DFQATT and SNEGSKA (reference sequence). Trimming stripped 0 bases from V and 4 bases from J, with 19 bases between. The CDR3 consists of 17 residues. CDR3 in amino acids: CSARDRVLGGGNQPQHF. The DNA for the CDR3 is TGCAGTGCTAGAGATCGGGTCCTTGGGGGCGGAAATCAGCCCCAGCATTTT.